What follows are 20 T cell receptor beta chains derived from one specimen sequenced in a study of beta chain features in type 1 diabetes. No antigen has been assigned to these receptors. Findings and caveats of the study: Type 1 diabetes patients had TCRB CDR3s that were shorter (moderately but significantly so) in all four CD4+ subsets.

Reverse transcribing all isolated RNA meant expressed TCRB transcripts were sequenced. Clones were read by immunoSEQ multiplex PCR, and TCRdb kept only the in-frame ones, dropping some. The data show almost 350,000 clones, over 7% seen once. The specimen sequenced was central memory CD4+ T cells from blood. The receptors come from a man aged 25-45 years with type 1 diabetes.

This clone has just a few counts. The chain uses TRBV10-3 and TRBJ2-7, with a possible D match to TRBD1 (6 bases). Germline CDR1 is ENHRY and CDR2 is SYGVKD. There are 15 residues in the CDR3. V was pared by 6 bases and J by 2 bases, with 17 bases between. This CDR3 is CAIRDPQGITYEQYF. The CDR3 DNA follows: TGTGCCATCAGAGACCCGCAGGGGATCACCTACGAGCAGTACTTC.

CDR3 loop: CASSTRSGAYEQYF. The CDR3, as DNA: TGCGCCAGCAGCACCCGGAGCGGGGCCTACGAGCAGTACTTC. The gene calls are TRBV4-3 and TRBJ2-7, with 7 bases matching TRBD2. The CDR3 has 14 residues. Looked up from germline, CDR1 is LGHNA and CDR2 is YSLEER. Trimming removed 5 bases from V and 2 bases from J; junction bases left unmatched: 6.

This clone has more than one count but fewer than ten. The CDR3 DNA is TGCGCCAGCAGCCAAGATCGAACTAGCGACTACGAGCAGTACTTC. It yields the protein CASSQDRTSDYEQYF. The chain joins TRBV4-3 to TRBJ2-7, with 7 bases fitting TRBD2. Looked up from germline, CDR1 is LGHNA and CDR2 is YSLEER. This CDR3 comprises 15 residues. With V trimmed by 0 bases and J by 3 bases, 5 bases remained unmatched.

The rearrangement uses TRBV9 and TRBJ2-1, with a weak D call TRBD2 (6 bases). CDR3 length equals 13 residues. Trimming shortened V by 4 bases and J by 5 bases, and 10 bases separated the two germline ends. Germline values: CDR1 SGDLS, CDR2 YYNGEE. Here the CDR3 reads CASSRDLDNEQFF. The CDR3 nucleotides read TGTGCCAGCAGCCGGGACTTAGACAATGAGCAGTTCTTC.

This clone has a count of ten or more. The rearrangement uses TRBV4-3 and TRBJ2-1; D is unresolved. V dropped 1 base and J dropped 5 bases, with 6 bases sitting between them. Germline values: CDR1 LGHNA, CDR2 YSLEER. This CDR3 spans 13 amino acids. The CDR3 spells CASSQALNNEQFF. Here the CDR3 DNA reads TGCGCCAGCAGCCAAGCTTTGAACAATGAGCAGTTCTTC.

This chain joins TRBV5-6 and TRBJ2-5; unclear D gene. The germline V gene encodes CDR1 SGHDT and CDR2 YYEEEE. V was trimmed by 0 bases and J by 2 bases, leaving 14 bases between them. There are 16 residues in the CDR3. CDR3 in amino acids: CASSLVTGSPQETQYF. The CDR3 nucleotides read TGTGCCAGCAGCTTGGTAACGGGCAGTCCTCAAGAGACCCAGTACTTC.

In its sample, this clone was seen a few times. The rearrangement joins TRBV29-1 to TRBJ1-2, with D maybe TRBD1 (6 bases). V was shortened by 3 bases and J by 7 bases, with 15 bases between the two germline ends. The CDR3 extends over 13 amino acids. Germline CDR1 reads SQVTM; CDR2 reads ANQGSEA. The CDR3 spells CSVEGRGQSGYTF. CDR3 nucleotides: TGCAGCGTTGAGGGCAGGGGCCAATCTGGCTACACCTTC.

On this clone itself: The sample carries other DNA sequences with the same CDR3. V and J are TRBV5-1 and TRBJ1-1; D perhaps matches TRBD1 (5 bases). CDR1 SGHRS and CDR2 YFSETQ come from the germline V gene. The V end was cut by 2 bases, the J end by 2 bases, with 10 bases between. The CDR3 extends over 14 amino acids. In DNA form, the CDR3 reads TGCGCCAGCAGCTTCGGGGGAGGTAACACTGAAGCTTTCTTT. This translates into CASSFGGGNTEAFF.

The rearrangement links TRBV19 to TRBJ1-2, with D unclear. The V and J ends lost 1 base and 3 bases respectively, with 9 bases between them. The CDR3 is made up of 14 amino acids. Germline V CDR1 and CDR2: LNHDA, SQIVND (reference sequence). The CDR3 sequence is CASSIASSHYGYTF. DNA for the CDR3: TGTGCCAGTAGTATAGCGAGCTCACACTATGGCTACACCTTC.

The table lists this clone with many counts. This chain uses TRBV7-2 with TRBJ2-3; D call uncertain. CDR1 is SGHTA and CDR2 is FQGNSA in the germline V gene. Trimming took off 5 bases at V and 6 bases at J, with 9 bases between the two ends. The CDR3 extends over 12 amino acids. The CDR3 is CASSTPWDTQYF. DNA for the CDR3: TGTGCCAGCAGCACCCCCTGGGATACGCAGTATTTT.

The genes are TRBV6-1 and TRBJ1-2; D unclear. The V gene lost 1 base and the J gene lost 8 bases, with 11 bases spanning the gap. Per the germline V gene, CDR1 is MNHNS and CDR2 is SASEGT. The CDR3 runs to 13 residues. This chain's CDR3 is CASSEVERGGYTF. CDR3 bases: TGTGCCAGCAGTGAAGTTGAGCGGGGAGGCTACACCTTC.

This rearrangement joins TRBV10-3 to TRBJ2-1, with 8 nucleotides matching TRBD2. V gave up 5 bases and J gave up 6 bases; unmatched junction bases: 9. The germline V gene encodes CDR1 ENHRY and CDR2 SYGVKD. The CDR3 totals 15 residues. The DNA of the CDR3 is TGTGCCATCAGTAGCGGGGGATCCCTCAGCAATGAGCAGTTCTTC. It specifies CAISSGGSLSNEQFF.

This clone has a handful of counts. The chain employs TRBV7-9 and TRBJ2-2; 7 positions match TRBD2. Germline values: CDR1 SEHNR, CDR2 FQNEAQ (reference sequence). Trimming took 10 bases from V and 5 from J; bases not matched to a gene: 10. This CDR3 has 14 residues. The CDR3 bases are TGTGCCACACGGTCCCAGGGAGGGACCGGGGAGCTGTTTTTT. This sequence encodes CATRSQGGTGELFF.

The genes are TRBV27 and TRBJ2-5; D uncertain. Trimming took 5 bases from V and 0 from J, leaving 7 bases between them. The germline gives CDR1 MNHEY, CDR2 SMNVEV (reference sequence). This CDR3 is 13 amino acids long. As DNA, the CDR3 is TGTGCCAGCAGTCTCCGGGACCAAGAGACCCAGTACTTC. Residues: CASSLRDQETQYF.

This clone was counted ten times or more. Different DNA sequences within this sample yield the same CDR3. The chain recombines TRBV30 with TRBJ2-1, with 12 positions matching TRBD2. CDR3 length equals 15 residues. V dropped 3 bases and J dropped 4; count of bases not matched to a gene: 4. Germline V gene data show CDR1 as GTSNPN and CDR2 as SVGIG (reference sequence). This CDR3 reads CAWSLLAGGYNEQFF. CDR3 nucleotides: TGTGCCTGGAGCCTCCTAGCGGGGGGGTACAATGAGCAGTTCTTC.

This clone was detected many times. The J gene is TRBJ2-3, the V gene TRBV4-3; 12 nucleotides match TRBD2. The CDR3 sequence is 16 residues long. J lost 4 bases, V lost 2 bases, and 4 bases had no gene match. Germline loops: CDR1 LGHNA, CDR2 YSLEER. CDR3 region: CASSQSPSGGADTQYF. CDR3 DNA: TGCGCCAGCAGCCAAAGCCCTAGCGGGGGGGCAGATACGCAGTATTTT.

This clone showed up many times. This chain joins TRBV29-1 and TRBJ2-7; 10 bases fit TRBD1. The germline V gene has CDR1 SQVTM and CDR2 ANQGSEA. CDR3 length: 13 residues. The V and J ends lost 4 bases and 6 bases, in that order; junction bases with no gene match: 6. The CDR3 coding sequence is TGCAGCGTTGGGACAGGGGGGCGAGGCGAGCAGTACTTC. Translating gives CSVGTGGRGEQYF.

This clone was recorded at least ten times. This chain joins TRBV14 and TRBJ2-7, with 14 positions matching TRBD2. Germline CDR1 and CDR2: SGHDN and FVKESK. This CDR3 has 15 amino acids. Trimming cost V 3 bases and J 6 bases; bases outside gene matches: 4. The CDR3 DNA reads TGTGCCAGCAGCCAGGGACTAGCGGGGGTAACCGAGCAGTACTTC. Its protein is CASSQGLAGVTEQYF.

V and J are TRBV7-9 and TRBJ1-6, with 7 nucleotides matching TRBD1. The trim removed 4 bases at V and 6 bases at J, leaving 9 bases unmatched. Germline V CDR1 and CDR2: SEHNR, FQNEAQ (reference sequence). The CDR3 runs 16 residues. Here the CDR3 reads CASSWPKTGSNSPLHF. In nucleotides, the CDR3 is TGTGCCAGCAGCTGGCCCAAGACAGGGAGTAATTCACCCCTCCACTTT. The full variable domain, rest sourced from reference TRBV7-9 and TRBJ1-6, is DTGVSQNPRHKITKRGQNVTFRCDPISEHNRLYWYRQTLGQGPEFLTYFQNEAQLEKSRLLSDRFSAERPKGSFSTLEIQRTEQGDSAMYLCASSWPKTGSNSPLHFGNGTRLTVT.

This clone showed up just a few times. The CDR3 is CASSQDRSGGDTGELFF. As DNA, the CDR3 is TGCGCCAGCAGCCAAGATCGGTCAGGGGGGGACACCGGGGAGCTGTTTTTT. This chain links TRBV4-3 with TRBJ2-2; D tentatively reads TRBD1 or TRBD2 (7 bases each). The CDR3 is made up of 17 amino acids. The germline V and J ends were trimmed by 0 bases and 3 bases, with 14 bases remaining between them. Germline assignment: CDR1 LGHNA and CDR2 YSLEER.